These T cell receptor beta chains were read from a single sample in a study of cytomegalovirus exposure and HLA in healthy donors. Using immunoSEQ multiplex PCR, the repertoire was profiled, and TCRdb retains in-frame clones only, with some absent. The profile shows 95,000 to 150,000 clones, over 6.5% of them singletons. Source material: PBMCs. The receptors here all came from a woman aged 40 to 55 in good health and CMV-seropositive. Each CDR3 is given with its conserved first and last residue. A D gene is named only where the DNA matches it firmly. Clone size, where shown, is once, few, many, or a class for clones that have expanded.

V	D	J	size	CDR3	DNA
TRBV21-1	.	TRBJ2-7	many	CASIPPTECSYEQYF	TGTGCCAGCATCCCACCGACAGAATGTTCCTACGAGCAGTACTTC
TRBV30	.	TRBJ1-4	few	CAWSVDRTVSEKLFF	TGTGCCTGGAGTGTAGACAGGACAGTTTCTGAAAAACTGTTTTTT
TRBV5-4	TRBD1	TRBJ1-3	.	CASSTRRDSHSGNTIYF	TGTGCCAGCAGCACGCGCCGGGACAGTCACTCTGGAAACACCATATATTTT
TRBV5-1	.	TRBJ2-2	.	CASSSPPTANKGGELFF	TGCGCCAGCAGCTCACCCCCGACAGCCAACAAGGGGGGGGAGCTGTTTTTT
TRBV7-7	TRBD1	TRBJ1-3	.	CASSLSDRGHTIYF	TGTGCCAGCAGCCTATCAGACAGGGGACACACCATATATTTT
TRBV2	TRBD2	TRBJ2-5	.	CASGATSGDETQYF	TGTGCCAGCGGGGCGACTAGCGGGGATGAGACCCAGTACTTC
TRBV5-5	.	TRBJ2-7	.	CASSSGLRRDFHYEQYF	TGTGCCAGCAGCTCCGGGCTGAGGCGGGACTTTCACTACGAGCAGTACTTC
TRBV9	.	TRBJ1-1	few	CASSVLWNTEAFF	TGTGCCAGCAGCGTACTGTGGAACACTGAAGCTTTCTTT
TRBV27	TRBD1	TRBJ1-5	few	CASSWGTGPNQPQHF	TGTGCCAGCAGTTGGGGGACAGGGCCGAATCAGCCCCAGCATTTT
TRBV15	TRBD1	TRBJ2-7	.	CATSRRAAGQAMYEQYF	TGTGCCACCAGCAGGAGGGCCGCGGGACAGGCTATGTACGAGCAGTACTTC
TRBV5-6	.	TRBJ2-7	.	CASSWGLGFYEQYF	TGTGCCAGCAGCTGGGGGCTCGGGTTCTACGAGCAGTACTTC
TRBV11-2	.	TRBJ1-1	few	CASSLGGESEAFF	TGTGCCAGCAGCTTAGGGGGGGAGTCTGAAGCTTTCTTT
TRBV6-4	.	TRBJ1-1	.	CASSETRNTEAFF	TGTGCCAGCAGTGAAACCAGGAACACTGAAGCTTTCTTT
TRBV14	.	TRBJ2-7	few	CASSRGQASYEQYF	TGTGCCAGCAGTCGCGGGCAGGCTTCCTACGAGCAGTACTTC
TRBV7-8	.	TRBJ1-1	.	CASSLETGRYTEAFF	TGTGCCAGCAGCTTAGAGACAGGTCGCTACACTGAAGCTTTCTTT
TRBV5-6	TRBD1	TRBJ2-7	many	CASSLFGQGSLEQYF	TGTGCCAGCAGCTTGTTTGGACAGGGTAGCCTCGAGCAGTACTTC
TRBV6-7	.	TRBJ2-7	few	CASGEGYEQYF	TGTGCCAGCGGAGAGGGATACGAGCAGTACTTC
TRBV18	.	TRBJ1-5	.	CASSPGGIQPQHF	TGTGCCAGCTCACCAGGCGGGATTCAGCCCCAGCATTTT
TRBV5-1	TRBD2	TRBJ2-1	few	CASSPPTSAYNEQFF	TGCGCCAGCAGCCCCCCCACTAGCGCGTACAATGAGCAGTTCTTC
TRBV5-1	.	TRBJ2-2	few	CASSLDRSRGGELFF	TGCGCCAGCAGCTTGGACAGGTCCAGGGGCGGGGAGCTGTTTTTT
TRBV28	.	TRBJ2-7	few	CASSSPGQGFRYEQYF	TGTGCCAGCAGTTCCCCGGGACAAGGGTTTAGGTACGAGCAGTACTTC
TRBV5-4	.	TRBJ2-4	few	CASSLQDTKNIQYF	TGTGCCAGCAGCTTGCAGGATACCAAAAACATTCAGTACTTC
TRBV19	.	TRBJ1-2	few	CASSHDTEYGYTF	TGTGCCAGTAGTCACGACACAGAATATGGCTACACCTTC
TRBV5-5	TRBD1	TRBJ1-1	.	CASSLQGATEAFF	TGTGCCAGCAGCTTACAGGGGGCCACTGAAGCTTTCTTT
TRBV7-9	TRBD1	TRBJ2-7	few	CASSFPRTGGYEQYF	TGTGCCAGCAGCTTTCCCCGGACAGGAGGATACGAGCAGTACTTC
TRBV5-4	TRBD1	TRBJ1-2	.	CASSADLQGAVGGYTF	TGTGCCAGCAGCGCCGACCTACAGGGGGCAGTCGGGGGCTACACCTTC
TRBV30	.	TRBJ1-3	.	CAWSGGVDGNTIYF	TGTGCCTGGAGTGGAGGAGTAGACGGAAACACCATATATTTT
TRBV5-1	TRBD1	TRBJ2-7	.	CASSLGGQGGSYEQYF	TGCGCCAGCAGCTTGGGGGGACAGGGGGGATCCTACGAGCAGTACTTC
TRBV5-4	TRBD1	TRBJ2-3	.	CASSSRTGGTDTQYF	TGTGCCAGCAGCTCAAGGACAGGGGGCACAGATACGCAGTATTTT
TRBV27	TRBD1	TRBJ1-5	.	CASSFVRGRPQHF	TGTGCCAGCAGTTTCGTCAGGGGGCGGCCCCAGCATTTT
TRBV7-7	.	TRBJ2-1	.	CASSLGTGPYNEQFF	TGTGCCAGCAGCTTAGGTACAGGCCCCTACAATGAGCAGTTCTTC
TRBV6-6	.	TRBJ2-1	.	CASSYSAGEINEQFF	TGTGCCAGCAGTTACTCGGCAGGGGAAATCAATGAGCAGTTCTTC
TRBV7-7	TRBD1	TRBJ2-7	.	CASSPSLAGTGSYEQYF	TGTGCCAGCAGCCCTTCTCTTGCCGGGACAGGGTCCTACGAGCAGTACTTC
TRBV7-9	TRBD1	TRBJ2-5	.	CASSFNIGQGAKETQYF	TGTGCCAGCAGCTTTAATATTGGGCAGGGGGCTAAAGAGACCCAGTACTTC
TRBV15	.	TRBJ1-1	.	CATSRDNRNTEAFF	TGTGCCACCAGCAGAGATAACAGGAACACTGAAGCTTTCTTT
TRBV5-5	.	TRBJ2-7	few	CASSLAQGLGGYEQYF	TGTGCCAGCAGCTTAGCGCAGGGATTAGGGGGCTACGAGCAGTACTTC
TRBV5-1	.	TRBJ1-2	.	CASSPEGTLYGYTF	TGCGCCAGCAGCCCGGAGGGGACCCTCTATGGCTACACCTTC
TRBV30	TRBD2	TRBJ2-1	many	CAWSSGGSRFF	TGTGCCTGGAGTTCGGGGGGTTCTCGTTTCTTC
TRBV21-1	.	TRBJ1-4	few	CPDRIDRADATNEKLFF	TGCCCTGACAGAATTGACAGGGCAGATGCAACTAATGAAAAACTGTTTTTT
TRBV7-9	TRBD2	TRBJ2-1	.	CASTRLASHNEQFF	TGTGCCAGCACAAGACTAGCGTCCCACAATGAGCAGTTCTTC
TRBV18	TRBD1	TRBJ1-1	.	CASSPATGHLGTEAFF	TGTGCCAGCTCACCGGCGACAGGGCACCTGGGGACTGAAGCTTTCTTT
TRBV18	.	TRBJ2-2	.	CASSPQGAGELFF	TGTGCCAGCTCACCACAGGGGGCCGGGGAGCTGTTTTTT
TRBV19	.	TRBJ1-1	few	CASTLNLVVGRQNTEAFF	TGTGCCAGTACCCTAAACCTGGTGGTCGGTCGCCAGAACACTGAAGCTTTCTTT
TRBV29-1	TRBD1	TRBJ1-2	few	CSVADRGSYGYTF	TGCAGCGTTGCTGACAGGGGGAGCTATGGCTACACCTTC
TRBV19	.	TRBJ1-3	.	CASSSGQFSGNTIYF	TGTGCCAGTAGTAGCGGACAGTTCTCTGGAAACACCATATATTTT
TRBV19	TRBD2	TRBJ2-3	.	CASSGTSGGASDTQYF	TGTGCCAGTTCCGGGACTAGCGGGGGGGCCTCAGATACGCAGTATTTT
TRBV10-1	.	TRBJ2-3	few	CASSLTGSGDGQYF	TGCGCCAGCAGTCTTACAGGGAGCGGAGACGGGCAGTATTTT
TRBV19	.	TRBJ2-7	few	CASSLRTPAYEQYF	TGTGCCAGTAGCTTACGTACTCCGGCCTACGAGCAGTACTTC
TRBV19	TRBD1	TRBJ1-1	.	CASTPPGTGIGNTEAFF	TGTGCCAGTACCCCGCCCGGGACAGGGATTGGGAACACTGAAGCTTTCTTT
TRBV10-1	.	TRBJ1-3	few	CASSTGFGNTIYF	TGCGCCAGCAGCACAGGGTTCGGAAACACCATATATTTT
TRBV6-1	.	TRBJ1-4	.	CASFWVEGEKLFF	TGTGCCAGCTTTTGGGTGGAGGGTGAAAAACTGTTTTTT
TRBV18	.	TRBJ2-3	few	CASSPSPGPGDTQYF	TGTGCCAGCTCACCATCGCCAGGTCCAGGGGATACGCAGTATTTT
TRBV5-4	.	TRBJ1-2	few	CASSLGQEDGYTF	TGTGCCAGCAGCTTGGGGCAGGAGGATGGCTACACCTTC